One sample yielded the 26 T cell receptor beta chains listed below, sequenced in a study of blood T cell repertoires in COVID-19. Only in-frame clones appear in the TCRdb table, and some are missing; sequencing was by immunoSEQ multiplex PCR. The data contain hundreds of thousands of clones, 80% to 90% of them seen just once; the ten biggest clones take up approximately 3%. Sample: peripheral blood. All receptors derive from a woman in her 30s with COVID-19, enrolled during active disease.

The V and J genes are TRBV7-2 and TRBJ2-3, with TRBD1 identical over 11 bases. There are 15 residues in the CDR3. Germline CDR1 reads SGHTA; CDR2 reads FQGNSA. V dropped 4 bases and J dropped 0; count of bases not matched to a gene: 0. The CDR3: CASSWDRGSTDTQYF. The CDR3 DNA follows: TGTGCCAGCAGCTGGGACAGGGGGAGCACAGATACGCAGTATTTT.

The CDR3 DNA reads as TGTGCCAGCAGCTTATGGGGGAGGGCGAGCTCTGGAAACACCATATATTTT. Translation gives CASSLWGRASSGNTIYF. The chain joins TRBV7-9 to TRBJ1-3; TRBD1 is a possible D gene (5 bases). V dropped 2 bases and J dropped 0 bases, with 14 bases sitting between them. Germline loops: CDR1 SEHNR, CDR2 FQNEAQ (reference sequence). CDR3 length: 17 residues.

The chain joins TRBV5-5 to TRBJ1-2, with TRBD1 as a possible D gene (5 bases). V lost 0 bases to trimming and J lost 5 bases, with 17 bases between them. The CDR3 is 16 residues long. CDR1 and CDR2 (germline): SGHKS, YYEKEE (reference sequence). The CDR3: CASSLVPGSGDYGYTF. Here the CDR3 DNA reads TGTGCCAGCAGCTTGGTTCCCGGTTCGGGGGATTATGGCTACACCTTC.

The V call is TRBV18, the J call TRBJ1-4; TRBD1 aligns across 9 bases. V was pared by 5 bases and J by 8 bases, with 12 bases of the junction left unmatched. This CDR3 is built from 16 residues. The germline gives CDR1 KGHSH, CDR2 LQKENI. The CDR3 nucleotides are TGTGCCAGCTCAGCGGTTGCGGGACAGGGAGGGGAAAAACTGTTTTTT. Translation: CASSAVAGQGGEKLFF. Looking up the rest from reference TRBV18 and TRBJ1-4 gives the full variable domain: NAGVMQNPRHLVRRRGQEARLRCSPMKGHSHVYWYRQLPEEGLKFMVYLQKENIIDESGMPKERFSAEFPKEGPSILRIQQVVRGDSAAYFCASSAVAGQGGEKLFFGSGTQLSVL.

This sequence joins TRBV5-6 and TRBJ2-3, with 15 bases fitting TRBD2. There are 17 residues in the CDR3. Germline CDR1 is SGHDT and CDR2 is YYEEEE. J gave up 6 bases and V 2 bases, and 7 bases lay outside the gene matches. Here the CDR3 reads CASSFRGLAGGLDTQYF. The CDR3 region has the DNA TGTGCCAGCAGCTTTCGTGGACTAGCGGGGGGGCTGGATACGCAGTATTTT.

The chain has TRBV7-2 and TRBJ2-5; 10 bases are a match to TRBD2. V lost 2 bases, J lost 5 bases, and 14 bases stayed unmatched. Germline V gene lookup returns CDR1 SGHTA and CDR2 FQGNSA. The CDR3 is 18 residues long. CDR3 bases: TGTGCCAGCAGCTTATACACTAGCGGGGATTCCGCATCTGAGACCCAGTACTTC. This sequence encodes CASSLYTSGDSASETQYF. The complete variable domain, with remaining parts taken from reference TRBV7-2 and TRBJ2-5, reads GAGVSQSPSNKVTEKGKDVELRCDPISGHTALYWYRQSLGQGLEFLIYFQGNSAPDKSGLPSDRFSAERTGGSVSTLTIQRTQQEDSAVYLCASSLYTSGDSASETQYFGPGTRLLVL.

The chain combines TRBV7-2 with TRBJ1-1; 7 bases are a match to TRBD1. This CDR3 has 18 amino acids. The germline CDR1 and CDR2 sequences are SGHTA and FQGNSA. The V gene end was trimmed by 2 bases and the J gene end by 6 bases; junction bases not matched to a gene: 18. The DNA of the CDR3 is TGTGCCAGCAGCTTAATGTTAGGGGGACCTCAGGGGGTCGCTGAAGCTTTCTTT. It yields the protein CASSLMLGGPQGVAEAFF.

In its sample, this clone was seen once. In DNA form, the CDR3 reads TGTGCCAGCAGCCCTAGGACAGGGGTGTTGAGCAATCAGCCCCAGCATTTT. The encoded protein is CASSPRTGVLSNQPQHF. The genes are TRBV7-8 and TRBJ1-5; 9 positions match TRBD1. The CDR3 spans 17 residues. Germline V gene data show CDR1 as SGHVS and CDR2 as FQNEAQ. V dropped 5 bases and J dropped 1; count of bases not matched to a gene: 9. Using reference TRBV7-8 and TRBJ1-5 for the parts outside the CDR3, the full variable domain is GAGVSQSPRYKVAKRGQDVALRCDPISGHVSLFWYQQALGQGPEFLTYFQNEAQLDKSGLPSDRFFAERPEGSVSTLKIQRTQQEDSAVYLCASSPRTGVLSNQPQHFGDGTRLSIL.

The genes are TRBV24-1 and TRBJ2-1, with TRBD2 matching over 8 bases. Germline CDR1 KGHDR, CDR2 SFDVKD. Trimming removed 4 bases from V and 4 bases from J; junction bases left unmatched: 14. The CDR3 has 18 amino acids. DNA of the CDR3: TGTGCCACCAGTGACCTTTCTAGCGGGTCTGGCCAATACAATGAGCAGTTCTTC. Protein product: CATSDLSSGSGQYNEQFF.

This sequence joins TRBV6-2 or TRBV6-3 and TRBJ2-7, with D maybe TRBD1 (5 bases). The CDR3 loop spans 13 amino acids. Looked up from germline, CDR1 is MNHEY and CDR2 is SVGEGT. Trimming cost V 4 bases and J 0 bases, with 7 bases left between them. The CDR3 protein is CASSSDSSYEQYF. For the CDR3, the DNA is TGTGCCAGCAGTTCAGACAGCTCCTACGAGCAGTACTTC.

The chain is built from TRBV27 and TRBJ2-1; 9 bases align to TRBD1. CDR3 length: 14 residues. V lost 4 bases to trimming and J lost 10 bases; unmatched junction nucleotides: 8. Germline V gives CDR1 MNHEY, CDR2 SMNVEV (reference sequence). The chain's CDR3 is CASSYGTGRKEQFF. The CDR3, as DNA: TGTGCCAGCAGTTACGGGACAGGGAGGAAAGAGCAGTTCTTC.

This chain connects TRBV21-1 to TRBJ2-1; the table assigns TRBD2, which was not confirmed against the DNA. TRBV21-1 is termed a pseudogene. This CDR3 spans 20 amino acids. Here the CDR3 reads CASSIQVEGTSGSDHNEQFF. Here the CDR3 DNA reads TGTGCCAGCAGCATTCAGGTAGAGGGGACTAGCGGGAGTGACCACAATGAGCAGTTCTTC.

The chain carries TRBV5-4 and TRBJ1-1; tentatively, D is TRBD1 (5 bases). The CDR3 extends over 13 amino acids. Trimming stripped 5 bases from V and 8 bases from J, with 16 bases between. The germline CDR1 and CDR2 sequences are SGHNT and YYREEE (reference sequence). The CDR3 nucleotides are TGTGCCAGCAGGGTTCAGGGTCTAGTGGAAGCTTTCTTT. Its protein product is CASRVQGLVEAFF.

This clone was seen only once. This chain uses TRBV6-2 or TRBV6-3 with TRBJ2-3; the match to TRBD1 covers 10 bases. Germline CDR1 is MNHEY and CDR2 is SVGEGT. This CDR3 spans 17 amino acids. V was pared by 5 bases and J by 5 bases, with 13 bases of the junction left unmatched. The CDR3 nucleotides are TGTGCCAGCAGTCGCGATAGAGGACAGGGGGACGGAGATACGCAGTATTTT. Translated: CASSRDRGQGDGDTQYF.

The V gene is TRBV28, the J gene TRBJ1-1; D is perhaps TRBD1 (6 bases). V was pared by 5 bases and J by 6 bases, with 19 bases between. The germline V gene encodes CDR1 MDHEN and CDR2 SYDVKM. This CDR3 contains 15 residues. This chain's CDR3 is CASSIPPSGVAEAFF. The DNA for the CDR3 is TGTGCCAGCAGTATCCCACCCTCAGGGGTAGCTGAAGCTTTCTTT.

This clone turned up a few times. The chain links TRBV29-1 to TRBJ2-2, with 10 bases fitting TRBD1. Germline-derived CDR1 and CDR2 are SQVTM and ANQGSEA. The CDR3 spans 13 residues. CDR3 region: CSAGTGDTGELFF. The CDR3 nucleotides read TGCAGTGCCGGGACAGGGGACACCGGGGAGCTGTTTTTT.

V and J are TRBV15 and TRBJ1-4, with D perhaps matching TRBD1 (6 bases). V lost 2 bases to trimming and J lost 4 bases, with 8 bases between them. CDR1 is LNHNV and CDR2 is YYDKDF in the germline V gene (reference sequence). The CDR3 spans 14 residues. In DNA form, the CDR3 reads TGTGCCACCAGCAGACAGGGGCTTAATGAAAAACTGTTTTTT. As protein: CATSRQGLNEKLFF.

The CDR3 sequence: CASSFKSGQGAFGYTF. Here the CDR3 DNA reads TGTGCCAGCAGCTTTAAGTCCGGACAGGGGGCTTTTGGCTACACCTTC. V usage is TRBV5-5 and J usage is TRBJ1-2; 11 bases line up with TRBD1. V shed 2 bases and J 7 bases; nucleotides not matched to a gene: 10. Per the germline V gene, CDR1 is SGHKS and CDR2 is YYEKEE (reference sequence). This CDR3 comprises 16 residues.

The chain joins TRBV5-1 to TRBJ1-2; 9 positions match TRBD1. V trimming: 1 base; J trimming: 5 bases; junction bases outside the gene matches: 12. The germline V gene encodes CDR1 SGHRS and CDR2 YFSETQ. The CDR3 has 17 amino acids. The CDR3 protein is CASSLITSATGGYGYTF. The CDR3 DNA sequence: TGCGCCAGCAGCTTGATAACATCCGCGACAGGGGGGTATGGCTACACCTTC.

The chain uses TRBV3-1 (or the pseudogene TRBV3-2) and TRBJ1-1; perhaps TRBD1 as D (5 bases). The V end was cut by 5 bases, the J end by 6 bases, with 13 bases between. CDR1 LGHDT and CDR2 YNNKEL come from the germline V gene (reference sequence). The CDR3 runs to 13 residues. The CDR3 sequence: CASSSSGSSEAFF. DNA for the CDR3: TGTGCCAGCAGCTCGTCAGGGTCCTCTGAAGCTTTCTTT.

This clone has a handful of counts. V usage is TRBV2 and J usage is TRBJ1-1; a possible D gene is TRBD1 (6 bases). The germline V gene has CDR1 SNHLY and CDR2 FYNNEI. There are 14 residues in the CDR3. Between the trimmed V and J ends, which lost 6 bases and 1 base, there was a span of 12 bases. The CDR3 region is CASSSQGKNTEAFF. CDR3 coding DNA: TGTGCCAGCAGCAGTCAGGGGAAGAACACTGAAGCTTTCTTT.

The genes are TRBV10-3 and TRBJ2-1, with D possibly matching TRBD2 (7 bases). Germline V CDR1 and CDR2: ENHRY, SYGVKD. This CDR3 region has 15 residues. V gave up 0 bases and J gave up 5 bases, with 11 bases separating them. CDR3 nucleotide sequence: TGTGCCATCAGTGAGTCGGGAGGGGGGCACAATGAGCAGTTCTTC. Translated: CAISESGGGHNEQFF.

The J gene is TRBJ2-5, the V gene TRBV7-9; D gene ambiguous. Germline values: CDR1 SEHNR, CDR2 FQNEAQ (reference sequence). The CDR3 is made up of 14 amino acids. V lost 0 bases and J 2 bases, leaving 7 bases between the germline ends. The CDR3 region is CASSLAIGQETQYF. The CDR3 DNA reads as TGTGCCAGCAGCTTAGCGATCGGGCAAGAGACCCAGTACTTC. The whole variable domain, remainder taken from reference TRBV7-9 and TRBJ2-5, is DTGVSQNPRHKITKRGQNVTFRCDPISEHNRLYWYRQTLGQGPEFLTYFQNEAQLEKSRLLSDRFSAERPKGSFSTLEIQRTEQGDSAMYLCASSLAIGQETQYFGPGTRLLVL.

This rearrangement joins TRBV6-5 to TRBJ2-3; possibly TRBD2 for D (6 bases). CDR3 size: 15 residues. Germline V gives CDR1 MNHEY, CDR2 SVGAGI. V was trimmed by 2 bases and J by 7 bases, leaving 16 bases between them. The CDR3 protein is CASSYRDRGTNTQYF. CDR3 DNA sequence: TGTGCCAGCAGTTACCGGGACCGGGGGACGAATACGCAGTATTTT.

V gene TRBV28 combines with J gene TRBJ1-4; the D gene is possibly TRBD1 (6 bases). Trimming removed 5 bases at V and 7 bases at J, with 17 bases between. The CDR3 extends over 15 amino acids. The germline V gene has CDR1 MDHEN and CDR2 SYDVKM. The chain's CDR3 is CASSRVGGAGEKLFF. The CDR3 DNA reads TGTGCCAGCAGTAGGGTAGGGGGGGCAGGTGAAAAACTGTTTTTT.

The genes are TRBV9 and TRBJ2-1, with 9 positions matching TRBD2. The CDR3 loop spans 17 amino acids. Germline CDR1 SGDLS, CDR2 YYNGEE. J was trimmed by 3 bases and V by 0 bases; bases with no gene match: 7. CDR3 protein: CASSVGASGKFYNEQFF. CDR3 nucleotides: TGTGCCAGCAGCGTAGGGGCTAGCGGGAAATTCTACAATGAGCAGTTCTTC.